The sequence of this T cell receptor beta chain was determined in a study of OX40 agonist ivuxolimab in advanced cancers. Overall study: Patients took ivuxolimab, an agonistic anti-OX40 (CD134) antibody. About 40% of patients had received prior checkpoint inhibitor therapy.

Sequencing was performed with immunoSEQ multiplex PCR; in TCRdb, only in-frame clones are kept and a portion is missing. Of 77,000 or so clones listed, around 92% were seen once; the top ten hold more than 9.5%. This clone has only one observation. Unmatched junction bases numbered 7, after V lost 6 bases and J lost 5 bases. In germline, CDR1 is SNHLY, CDR2 FYNNEI. The CDR3 consists of 15 residues. The J gene is TRBJ2-1, the V gene TRBV2; 10 bases agree with TRBD1. The sequence was obtained from an adult with an advanced solid tumor such as melanoma, head and neck, liver or kidney cancer. Specimen: CD4+ or CD8+ T cells sorted from blood, collected in a trial of the OX40 agonist ivuxolimab. In DNA, the CDR3 is TGTGCCAGCAGAGACCCCGGGACAGGGGACAATGAGCAGTTCTTC. It encodes CASRDPGTGDNEQFF.